These T cell receptor beta chains were read from a single sample in a study of T cell repertoires in cytomegalovirus infection. MiXCR was run by TCRdb on the reads, yielding one entry per CDR3 protein. The sample consists of hundreds of thousands of distinct CDR3 sequences, 29% of them appearing once. Their antigens are not known. The sequences come from cultured PBMCs, collected from culture after CMV antigen stimulation. These receptors were obtained from a human donor in good health (CMV status not recorded). Some clones in this sample may be carry-over from other donors' samples. Each CDR3 is given with its conserved first and last residue. The D gene is left open where the match is weak. A clone size is listed for some rows: how often the clone was seen (once, few, many), or a class if it is expanded.

clone_size: .
j_call: TRBJ1-2
cdr3_length: 16
v_call: TRBV4-2
d_call: TRBD1
cdr3_aa: CASSQDLTRQGYGYTF
cdr3_nt: TGTGCCAGCAGCCAAGATCTAACGAGACAGGGGTATGGCTACACCTTC

clone_size: many
j_call: TRBJ2-3
cdr3_length: 15
v_call: TRBV7-8
d_call: TRBD2
cdr3_aa: CASSFGTSFTDTQYF
cdr3_nt: TGTGCCAGCAGCTTCGGGACTAGCTTCACAGATACGCAGTATTTT

clone_size: .
j_call: TRBJ2-1
cdr3_length: 14
v_call: TRBV27
d_call: TRBD1
cdr3_aa: CASTRDRAYNEQFF
cdr3_nt: TGTGCCAGCACCCGGGACAGAGCCTACAATGAGCAGTTCTTC

clone_size: .
j_call: TRBJ1-1
cdr3_length: 13
v_call: TRBV12-5
d_call: .
cdr3_aa: CASGPDWNTEAFF
cdr3_nt: TGTGCTAGTGGTCCGGACTGGAACACTGAAGCTTTCTTT

clone_size: .
j_call: TRBJ2-3
cdr3_length: 18
v_call: TRBV7-9
d_call: TRBD2
cdr3_aa: CASSPPLGVAGSTDTQYF
cdr3_nt: TGTGCCAGCAGCCCTCCCCTCGGGGTAGCGGGAAGCACAGATACGCAGTATTTT

clone_size: few
j_call: TRBJ1-1
cdr3_length: 15
v_call: TRBV19
d_call: .
cdr3_aa: CASSPGGAPDTEAFF
cdr3_nt: TGTGCCAGTAGTCCCGGGGGCGCACCCGACACTGAAGCTTTCTTT

clone_size: many
j_call: TRBJ2-2
cdr3_length: 15
v_call: TRBV7-2
d_call: .
cdr3_aa: CASSSGQRFTGELFF
cdr3_nt: TGTGCCAGCAGCTCCGGACAGCGCTTCACCGGGGAGCTGTTTTTT

clone_size: few
j_call: TRBJ1-5
cdr3_length: 15
v_call: TRBV7-2
d_call: TRBD1
cdr3_aa: CASSLRDRRDQPQHF
cdr3_nt: TGTGCCAGCAGCTTAAGGGACAGGCGAGACCAGCCCCAGCATTTT

clone_size: few
j_call: TRBJ2-5
cdr3_length: 10
v_call: TRBV27
d_call: .
cdr3_aa: CASSLKTQYF
cdr3_nt: TGTGCCAGCAGTTTAAAGACCCAGTACTTC

clone_size: many
j_call: TRBJ2-1
cdr3_length: 12
v_call: TRBV7-2
d_call: .
cdr3_aa: CASSYPLNEQFF
cdr3_nt: TGTGCCAGCAGCTACCCGTTGAATGAGCAGTTCTTC

clone_size: .
j_call: TRBJ2-5
cdr3_length: 15
v_call: TRBV9
d_call: TRBD1
cdr3_aa: CASSPRQGGQETQYF
cdr3_nt: TGTGCCAGCAGCCCCCGACAGGGCGGCCAAGAGACCCAGTACTTC

clone_size: .
j_call: TRBJ2-2
cdr3_length: 14
v_call: TRBV3-1
d_call: .
cdr3_aa: CASVGTPNTGELFF
cdr3_nt: TGTGCCAGCGTCGGGACACCGAACACCGGGGAGCTGTTTTTT

clone_size: .
j_call: TRBJ2-1
cdr3_length: 15
v_call: TRBV5-6
d_call: .
cdr3_aa: CASSLRLAMGNEQFF
cdr3_nt: TGTGCCAGCAGCTTGCGGCTAGCAATGGGGAATGAGCAGTTCTTC

clone_size: .
j_call: TRBJ1-1
cdr3_length: 15
v_call: TRBV19
d_call: .
cdr3_aa: CASSLVWEGRTEAFF
cdr3_nt: TGTGCCAGTAGTCTCGTTTGGGAGGGACGGACTGAAGCTTTCTTT

clone_size: once
j_call: TRBJ2-7
cdr3_length: 15
v_call: TRBV4-1
d_call: .
cdr3_aa: CASSPGWDLPYEQYF
cdr3_nt: TGCGCCAGCAGCCCCGGTTGGGACTTACCCTACGAGCAGTACTTC

clone_size: few
j_call: TRBJ2-1
cdr3_length: 16
v_call: TRBV14
d_call: .
cdr3_aa: CASSPWRAQSYNEQFF
cdr3_nt: TGTGCCAGCAGCCCGTGGAGGGCTCAGTCCTACAATGAGCAGTTCTTC